These T cell receptor beta chains were read from a single sample in a study of T-cell memory formation after mild COVID-19. In TCRdb, the 5' RACE reads were re-called with MiXCR into one record per CDR3 protein. Of 200,000 to 250,000 distinct CDR3 sequences in the sample, 9.4% were seen once. Sequenced material: PBMCs or a T cell subset sorted from them (not recorded which). These receptors originate from a man aged 18 to 35 who had mild COVID-19 (a few samples of this study predate the infection). Cell type and time point are not known. Each CDR3 is given with its conserved first and last residue. D genes are given only for firm matches. Some rows mark clone size as missing; the rest say once, few, many or name a class of expanded clone.

D: NA; J: TRBJ1-4; V: TRBV29-1; size: many; CDR3: CSAGQGEKLFF; DNA: TGCAGCGCTGGGCAGGGAGAAAAACTGTTTTTT
D: NA; J: TRBJ2-5; V: TRBV15; size: many; CDR3: CATSRYIHETQYF; DNA: TGTGCCACCAGCAGGTACATTCACGAGACCCAGTACTTC
D: NA; J: TRBJ1-1; V: TRBV18; size: few; CDR3: CASSPPGTEAFF; DNA: TGTGCCAGCTCACCACCAGGCACTGAAGCTTTCTTT
D: TRBD2; J: TRBJ2-3; V: TRBV4-1; size: NA; CDR3: CASSRTLAGGETQYF; DNA: TGCGCCAGCAGCCGCACACTAGCGGGGGGAGAAACGCAGTATTTT
D: TRBD1; J: TRBJ2-1; V: TRBV5-6; size: few; CDR3: CASSFQGANEQFF; DNA: TGTGCCAGCAGCTTTCAGGGGGCGAATGAGCAGTTCTTC
D: NA; J: TRBJ1-5; V: TRBV7-9; size: few; CDR3: CASSFSDQPQHF; DNA: TGTGCCAGCAGCTTCTCTGATCAGCCCCAGCATTTT
D: NA; J: TRBJ2-7; V: TRBV20-1; size: few; CDR3: CSARDVGSSYEQYF; DNA: TGCAGTGCTAGAGATGTGGGGAGCTCCTACGAGCAGTACTTC
D: NA; J: TRBJ1-1; V: TRBV30; size: once; CDR3: CAWSASSTMNTEAFF; DNA: TGTGCCTGGAGTGCATCCAGCACTATGAACACTGAAGCTTTCTTT
D: TRBD2; J: TRBJ2-1; V: TRBV20-1; size: few; CDR3: CSADGGAGNEQFF; DNA: TGCAGTGCTGACGGGGGGGCAGGCAATGAGCAGTTCTTC
D: NA; J: TRBJ1-2; V: TRBV6-5; size: few; CDR3: CASTYGLGGEGYTF; DNA: TGTGCCAGCACTTACGGGCTGGGTGGAGAAGGCTACACCTTC
D: NA; J: TRBJ2-3; V: TRBV21-1; size: NA; CDR3: CASSKARQGGYTQYF; DNA: TGTGCCAGCAGCAAAGCGCGTCAGGGTGGATATACGCAGTATTTT
D: TRBD1; J: TRBJ2-1; V: TRBV20-1; size: few; CDR3: CSAEDRGLGIAYNEQFF; DNA: TGCAGTGCTGAGGACAGGGGGCTAGGGATCGCCTACAATGAGCAGTTCTTC
D: NA; J: TRBJ2-5; V: TRBV7-3; size: NA; CDR3: CASSTGPQETQYF; DNA: TGTGCCAGCAGTACCGGACCGCAAGAGACCCAGTACTTC
D: TRBD2; J: TRBJ2-1; V: TRBV5-8; size: NA; CDR3: CASSPTARLAIYNEQFF; DNA: TGTGCCAGCAGCCCAACCGCCCGACTAGCGATCTACAATGAGCAGTTCTTC
D: NA; J: TRBJ1-2; V: TRBV7-2; size: few; CDR3: CASSLWGNYGYTF; DNA: TGTGCCAGCAGCTTATGGGGCAACTATGGCTACACCTTC
D: NA; J: TRBJ2-1; V: TRBV12-5; size: NA; CDR3: CASGLRAAEQFF; DNA: TGTGCTAGTGGTCTGAGGGCTGCTGAGCAGTTCTTC
D: NA; J: TRBJ1-4; V: TRBV9; size: NA; CDR3: CASSVVGEGKLFF; DNA: TGTGCCAGCAGCGTAGTTGGAGAAGGCAAACTGTTTTTT
D: NA; J: TRBJ2-3; V: TRBV7-9; size: many; CDR3: CASSLVDGDTQYF; DNA: TGTGCCAGCAGCTTAGTTGACGGAGATACGCAGTATTTT
D: TRBD2; J: TRBJ2-7; V: TRBV20-1; size: few; CDR3: CSASERPQGGYEQYF; DNA: TGCAGTGCTTCTGAACGCCCGCAGGGAGGGTACGAGCAGTACTTC
D: NA; J: TRBJ2-1; V: TRBV9; size: few; CDR3: CASSVGRDEQFF; DNA: TGTGCCAGCAGCGTTGGCAGGGATGAGCAGTTCTTC
D: NA; J: TRBJ1-1; V: TRBV5-1; size: few; CDR3: CASSLVSGWGNTEAFF; DNA: TGCGCCAGCAGCTTGGTGTCAGGGTGGGGCAACACTGAAGCTTTCTTT
D: NA; J: TRBJ2-1; V: TRBV20-1; size: few; CDR3: CSGHGYNEQFF; DNA: TGCAGTGGTCATGGGTACAATGAGCAGTTCTTC
D: NA; J: TRBJ2-6; V: TRBV12-3/TRBV12-4; size: few; CDR3: CASSLAPDPLDLGGANVLTF; DNA: TGTGCCAGCAGTTTAGCGCCCGATCCCTTGGATTTGGGTGGGGCCAACGTCCTGACTTTC
D: TRBD2; J: TRBJ2-1; V: TRBV12-3/TRBV12-4; size: many; CDR3: CASSLPGLAGNEQFF; DNA: TGTGCCAGCAGTCTACCGGGACTAGCGGGGAATGAGCAGTTCTTC
D: NA; J: TRBJ1-3; V: TRBV9; size: few; CDR3: CASSVYTGSGNTIYF; DNA: TGTGCCAGCAGCGTATACACAGGGTCTGGAAACACCATATATTTT
D: NA; J: TRBJ2-2; V: TRBV12-3/TRBV12-4; size: NA; CDR3: CASSHTTPGDRGIGELFF; DNA: TGTGCCAGCAGTCATACTACCCCAGGGGATAGAGGGATCGGGGAGCTGTTTTTT
D: TRBD1; J: TRBJ2-3; V: TRBV7-9; size: NA; CDR3: CASSPGTADTTDTQYF; DNA: TGTGCCAGCAGCCCAGGGACAGCTGATACCACAGATACGCAGTATTTT
D: NA; J: TRBJ2-7; V: TRBV29-1; size: many; CDR3: CSVGYLTPGEQYF; DNA: TGCAGCGTGGGGTATTTGACTCCGGGCGAGCAGTACTTC
D: NA; J: TRBJ1-5; V: TRBV4-2; size: NA; CDR3: CASSQEQGDQPQHF; DNA: TGTGCCAGCAGCCAAGAGCAGGGAGACCAGCCCCAGCATTTT
D: NA; J: TRBJ2-1; V: TRBV6-2/TRBV6-3; size: few; CDR3: CASSFSDEQFF; DNA: TGTGCCAGCAGTTTTAGCGATGAGCAGTTCTTC
D: TRBD2; J: TRBJ2-5; V: TRBV7-2; size: few; CDR3: CASSTRGVAGAETQYF; DNA: TGTGCCAGCAGCACCAGAGGGGTAGCGGGGGCAGAGACCCAGTACTTC
D: TRBD2; J: TRBJ2-3; V: TRBV3-1; size: many; CDR3: CASSLTSGEDTQYF; DNA: TGTGCCAGCAGCCTGACTAGCGGGGAAGATACGCAGTATTTT
D: NA; J: TRBJ1-3; V: TRBV4-1; size: NA; CDR3: CASSQANTIYF; DNA: TGCGCCAGCAGCCAAGCCAACACCATATATTTT
D: TRBD2; J: TRBJ2-1; V: TRBV5-1; size: NA; CDR3: CASSLWAGGPYNEQFF; DNA: TGCGCCAGCAGCTTATGGGCGGGGGGACCCTACAATGAGCAGTTCTTC
D: TRBD2; J: TRBJ2-7; V: TRBV5-1; size: many; CDR3: CASSLGLAGDEQYF; DNA: TGCGCCAGCAGCTTGGGACTAGCGGGTGACGAGCAGTACTTC
D: NA; J: TRBJ1-5; V: TRBV12-3/TRBV12-4; size: few; CDR3: CASSLAPSRRGNQPQHF; DNA: TGTGCCAGCAGTCTAGCCCCGTCGAGACGGGGCAATCAGCCCCAGCATTTT
D: NA; J: TRBJ1-1; V: TRBV10-3; size: few; CDR3: CAISEGGSPEAFF; DNA: TGTGCCATCAGTGAGGGGGGGTCTCCTGAAGCTTTCTTT
D: NA; J: TRBJ2-1; V: TRBV7-9; size: NA; CDR3: CASSLLADPAFF; DNA: TGTGCCAGCAGCTTGTTGGCGGACCCGGCGTTCTTC
D: NA; J: TRBJ2-5; V: TRBV7-2; size: NA; CDR3: CASSLGDPSTTQYF; DNA: TGTGCCAGCAGCTTAGGGGACCCCAGTACGACCCAGTACTTC